These 20 T cell receptor beta chains were sequenced from one sample in a study of T cell repertoires in cytomegalovirus infection. From the reads, TCRdb called clonotypes with MiXCR, one entry per CDR3 protein. Seen here are a few hundred thousand distinct CDR3 sequences, roughly 25% observed once, and the top ten hold about an eighth. These TCRs' antigens remain unknown. The sample in question was cultured PBMCs, obtained from culture after CMV antigen stimulation. The receptors were gathered from a human donor in good health (CMV status not recorded). Some clones in this sample may be carry-over from other donors' samples.

This clonotype was observed many times. The chain uses TRBV7-2 and TRBJ2-5; no clear D. The CDR3 runs 12 residues. Germline V lookup: CDR1 SGHTA, CDR2 FQGNSA. Trimming removed 5 bases at V and 0 bases at J, with 4 bases between. The CDR3 loop is CASSPYQETQYF. The DNA of the CDR3 is TGTGCCAGCAGCCCCTACCAAGAGACCCAGTACTTC.

The chain employs TRBV10-1 and TRBJ1-6, with unresolved D. Trimming took 4 bases from V and 6 from J, leaving 10 bases between them. Germline V CDR1 and CDR2: WNHNN, SYGVQD (reference sequence). CDR3 length: 14 residues. This CDR3 reads CASSGGSVNSPLHF. CDR3 DNA: TGCGCCAGCAGTGGAGGGTCGGTTAATTCACCCCTCCACTTT.

The table lists this clonotype with a few counts. V is TRBV19 and J is TRBJ1-1; tentative D call: TRBD1 (5 bases). The CDR3 has 14 residues. V gave up 6 bases and J gave up 0 bases, with 11 bases separating them. The germline CDR1 and CDR2 sequences are LNHDA and SQIVND (reference sequence). The DNA for the CDR3 is TGTGCCAGTAGACCGACAGCAATGAACACTGAAGCTTTCTTT. It yields the protein CASRPTAMNTEAFF.

This clonotype was observed a single time. The chain uses TRBV12-3 or TRBV12-4 and TRBJ2-7, with 11 bases lining up with TRBD2. This CDR3 has 17 amino acids. Trimming took 3 bases from V and 2 from J; bases not matched to a gene: 9. CDR3 sequence reads: CASSLATSGTNPYEQYF. CDR3 DNA sequence: TGTGCCAGCAGTTTGGCGACTAGCGGGACCAATCCCTACGAGCAGTACTTC.

This clonotype was counted once. A clone one base away is much larger, so this may be a read error. The chain uses TRBV11-2 and TRBJ2-3; possible D gene TRBD2, 5 bases. Per germline, CDR1 SGHAT and CDR2 FQNNGV. This CDR3 contains 16 residues. This chain's CDR3 is CASSLDYLASTDTRYF. Here the CDR3 DNA reads TGTGCCAGCAGCTTAGATTACCTAGCTAGCACAGATACGCGGTATTTT. Full variable domain (rest looked up from reference TRBV11-2 and TRBJ2-3): EAGVAQSPRYKIIEKRQSVAFWCNPISGHATLYWYQQILGQGPKLLIQFQNNGVVDDSQLPKDRFSAERLKGVDSTLKIQPAKLEDSAVYLCASSLDYLASTDTRYFGPGTRLTVL.

This clonotype occurred many times. The chain joins TRBV10-3 to TRBJ1-4; possibly TRBD1 for D (5 bases). CDR1 is ENHRY, CDR2 SYGVKD, per germline. The CDR3 runs to 14 residues. Deletions cut 6 bases from V and 4 bases from J, with 12 bases between. The CDR3 DNA sequence: TGTGCCATCAGGCCGGGACGGGATAATGAAAAACTGTTTTTT. It specifies CAIRPGRDNEKLFF.

Ten or more counts support this clonotype. The chain combines TRBV7-2 with TRBJ2-6, with a weak D call TRBD1 (5 bases). The CDR3 runs 16 residues. Germline V gene data show CDR1 as SGHTA and CDR2 as FQGNSA. The ends were cut back, 4 bases at V and 0 bases at J, with 10 bases in the middle. CDR3 nucleotides: TGTGCCAGCAGCTACCTGGGGCCCTCTGGGGCCAACGTCCTGACTTTC. Its protein product is CASSYLGPSGANVLTF. The complete variable domain, with remaining parts taken from reference TRBV7-2 and TRBJ2-6, reads GAGVSQSPSNKVTEKGKDVELRCDPISGHTALYWYRQSLGQGLEFLIYFQGNSAPDKSGLPSDRFSAERTGGSVSTLTIQRTQQEDSAVYLCASSYLGPSGANVLTFGAGSRLTVL.

The chain carries TRBV6-5 and TRBJ1-1; D gene unclear. CDR3 length: 16 residues. The ends were cut back, 4 bases at V and 4 bases at J, with 19 bases in the middle. Germline V gives CDR1 MNHEY, CDR2 SVGAGI. The DNA for the CDR3 is TGTGCCAGCAGTTTGGGCCCACTTTCATCGGGCACTGAAGCTTTCTTT. Amino acid sequence: CASSLGPLSSGTEAFF.

This clonotype was detected many times. V and J are TRBV7-2 and TRBJ2-3; 7 positions agree with TRBD2. Trimming at V came to 6 bases and at J to 0 bases, leaving 12 bases not matched to a gene. The CDR3 is 17 amino acids. Germline loops: CDR1 SGHTA, CDR2 FQGNSA. The CDR3 DNA follows: TGTGCCAGCAGTCGCACGTTTTGGGAGGGAAGCACAGATACGCAGTATTTT. Translated: CASSRTFWEGSTDTQYF.

This clonotype was found many times. This chain links TRBV7-2 with TRBJ2-2; TRBD1 matches at 7 bases. V lost 4 bases, J lost 9 bases, and 11 bases stayed unmatched. The length of the CDR3 is 15 residues. Germline assignment: CDR1 SGHTA and CDR2 FQGNSA. In nucleotides, the CDR3 is TGTGCCAGCAGCTCCAACGGCGACAGGGTCCGGGAGCTGTTTTTT. Protein sequence: CASSSNGDRVRELFF.

A single count supports this clonotype. This chain connects TRBV12-3 or TRBV12-4 to TRBJ2-2, with a possible D match to TRBD2 (6 bases). This CDR3 is built from 16 residues. Trimming took off 6 bases at V and 3 bases at J, with 17 bases between the two ends. The CDR3 DNA reads TGTGCCAGCAGACCCGACAACGGCGGGGACACCGGGGAGCTGTTTTTT. Translated: CASRPDNGGDTGELFF.

The CDR3 DNA sequence: TGTGCCAGCAGTGACTCTATTACAGATACGCAGTATTTT. It translates to CASSDSITDTQYF. This chain connects TRBV2 to TRBJ2-3; D unclear. V was cut by 3 bases and J by 3 bases, with 7 bases left in between. This CDR3 region has 13 residues. CDR1 and CDR2 (germline): SNHLY, FYNNEI.

The gene calls are TRBV18 and TRBJ2-7, with 9 bases identical to TRBD2. V trimming: 2 bases; J trimming: 2 bases; junction bases outside the gene matches: 4. CDR3 length equals 15 residues. Looked up from germline, CDR1 is KGHSH and CDR2 is LQKENI. The CDR3 nucleotides are TGTGCCAGCTCACCAACGACTAGCGGAACCTACGAGCAGTACGTC. This codes for CASSPTTSGTYEQYV.

The rearrangement joins TRBV4-1 to TRBJ2-1; no clear D gene. V was pared by 2 bases and J by 10 bases, with 18 bases between. The germline V gene has CDR1 MGHRA and CDR2 YSYEKL. The CDR3 is made up of 15 amino acids. CDR3 DNA: TGCGCCAGCAGCCAATCTCGTGGACGGTCAGCGGAGCAGTTCTTC. This translates into CASSQSRGRSAEQFF.

V and J are TRBV5-1 and TRBJ2-1; TRBD1 agrees at 8 bases. Losses at the gene ends were 3 bases for V and 6 bases for J; bases not matched to a gene: 5. The CDR3 contains 14 residues. The germline V gene has CDR1 SGHRS and CDR2 YFSETQ. In DNA form, the CDR3 reads TGCGCCAGCAGCTGGACAGGGAAGATCAATGAGCAGTTCTTC. It encodes CASSWTGKINEQFF. The whole variable domain, filled in from reference TRBV5-1 and TRBJ2-1, reads KAGVTQTPRYLIKTRGQQVTLSCSPISGHRSVSWYQQTPGQGLQFLFEYFSETQRNKGNFPGRFSGRQFSNSRSEMNVSTLELGDSALYLCASSWTGKINEQFFGPGTRLTVL.

J is TRBJ1-4 and V is TRBV7-8; D gene uncertain. The ends were cut back, 3 bases at V and 0 bases at J, with 5 bases in the middle. The germline CDR1 and CDR2 sequences are SGHVS and FQNEAQ. This CDR3 has 14 residues. DNA of the CDR3: TGTGCCAGCAGCTTTAAAACAACTAATGAAAAACTGTTTTTT. Protein: CASSFKTTNEKLFF.

This chain links TRBV11-2 with TRBJ2-3, with D unclear. The V and J ends lost 5 bases and 5 bases respectively, with 11 bases between them. The germline V gene encodes CDR1 SGHAT and CDR2 FQNNGV. There are 13 residues in the CDR3. CDR3: CASSTASGDTQYF. Written as DNA, the CDR3 is TGTGCCAGCAGCACCGCTTCGGGAGATACGCAGTATTTT. Variable domain in full (rest from reference TRBV11-2 and TRBJ2-3): EAGVAQSPRYKIIEKRQSVAFWCNPISGHATLYWYQQILGQGPKLLIQFQNNGVVDDSQLPKDRFSAERLKGVDSTLKIQPAKLEDSAVYLCASSTASGDTQYFGPGTRLTVL.

The chain uses TRBV15 and TRBJ2-1, with 9 bases identical to TRBD2. The V and J ends lost 1 base and 5 bases, in that order; junction bases with no gene match: 3. In germline, CDR1 is LNHNV, CDR2 YYDKDF (reference sequence). The CDR3 spans 15 residues. As DNA, the CDR3 is TGTGCCACCAGCAGAGCGACTAGCGGAAACAATGAGCAGTTCTTC. As protein: CATSRATSGNNEQFF.

The CDR3 loop is CASSQDNSGRRQFF. CDR3 coding DNA: TGCGCCAGCAGCCAAGATAATAGCGGGAGACGGCAGTTCTTC. V and J are TRBV4-1 and TRBJ2-1; 9 bases fit TRBD2. CDR3 length equals 14 residues. Germline CDR1 is MGHRA and CDR2 is YSYEKL. The V gene end was trimmed by 0 bases and the J gene end by 12 bases; junction bases not matched to a gene: 6.

This clonotype has at least ten counts. The chain carries TRBV6-1 and TRBJ1-6; 9 bases map to TRBD1. J gave up 5 bases and V 9 bases, and 5 bases lay outside the gene matches. Per germline, CDR1 MNHNS and CDR2 SASEGT. The CDR3 is 14 residues long. The CDR3 spells CASRTGADNSPLHF. As DNA, the CDR3 is TGTGCCAGTAGGACAGGGGCCGATAATTCACCCCTCCACTTT.